Included here is one TCR beta chain sequence, with context. The data were obtained in a study of blood T cell repertoires in COVID-19. Background on the study: Italy, Spain and the United States were the sources of the convalescent and acute COVID-19 samples. Sources were T cells, B-cell-depleted T cells, or PBMCs; the material itself was cDNA or gDNA.

In the study's own analysis: Nucleated cell counts were estimated from reference gene primer amplification. Generated by immunoSEQ multiplex PCR, the TCRdb table keeps only in-frame clones and is missing some. V and J calls and clone size follow that table, whereas D and trimming were derived from the DNA. The sample carries around 190,000 clones, roughly 84% recorded once. The V gene's germline CDR1 is LNHDA and CDR2 SQIVND (reference sequence). This CDR3 spans 14 amino acids. V gave up 5 bases and J gave up 7 bases, with 15 bases separating them. The sample consisted of peripheral blood. The chain links TRBV19 to TRBJ1-5; tentatively, D is TRBD1 (6 bases). This clonotype originated in a human donor in a cohort sampled during active COVID-19. This CDR3 reads CASSLDSGRQPQHF. The CDR3 DNA reads TGTGCCAGTAGTTTGGACAGCGGCAGACAGCCCCAGCATTTT.